Given below is one T cell receptor beta chain in context. Source study methods: Amplification of reference gene primers was used by the study to estimate nucleated cell counts. The table came from immunoSEQ multiplex PCR; TCRdb's copy has only in-frame clones and leaves some out. V and J calls and clone size are as listed in that table; D and trimming were resolved from the DNA. The data contain approximately 130,000 clones, around four fifths of them singletons. J gave up 5 bases and V 4 bases, and 2 bases lay outside the gene matches. Germline loops: CDR1 SNHLY, CDR2 FYNNEI. The CDR3 extends over 13 amino acids. The sample belongs to a study of blood T cell repertoires in COVID-19. As for the study in general: T cells, B-cell-depleted T cells, or PBMCs supplied cDNA or gDNA.

The V gene is TRBV2, the J gene TRBJ1-1; 9 nucleotides align to TRBD1. The clonotype was recovered from a man aged 30 to 39 who had recovered from COVID-19. The material sequenced was PBMCs or T cells enriched from blood (not recorded which). The CDR3 sequence is CASSGDRVTEAFF. The CDR3 bases are TGTGCCAGCAGTGGGGACAGGGTTACTGAAGCTTTCTTT.